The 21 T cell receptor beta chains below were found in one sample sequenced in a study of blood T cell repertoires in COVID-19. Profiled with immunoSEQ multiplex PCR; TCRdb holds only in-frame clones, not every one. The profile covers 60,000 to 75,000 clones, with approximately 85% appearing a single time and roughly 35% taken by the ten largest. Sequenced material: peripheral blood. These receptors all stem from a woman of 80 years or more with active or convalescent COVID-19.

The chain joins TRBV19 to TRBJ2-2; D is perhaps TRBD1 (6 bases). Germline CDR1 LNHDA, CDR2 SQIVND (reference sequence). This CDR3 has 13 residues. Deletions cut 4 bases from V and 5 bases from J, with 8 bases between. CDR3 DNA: TGTGCCAGTAGTACAGGGGTAACCGGGGAGCTGTTTTTT. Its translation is CASSTGVTGELFF.

CDR3 residues: CASSLEGTGDTDTQYF. DNA of the CDR3: TGCGCCAGCAGCTTGGAAGGGACAGGGGACACAGATACGCAGTATTTT. V usage is TRBV5-1 and J usage is TRBJ2-3; 10 bases line up with TRBD1. The CDR3 totals 16 residues. Germline V gene lookup returns CDR1 SGHRS and CDR2 YFSETQ. V shed 0 bases, J shed 2 bases, and the junction held 3 bases outside the gene matches.

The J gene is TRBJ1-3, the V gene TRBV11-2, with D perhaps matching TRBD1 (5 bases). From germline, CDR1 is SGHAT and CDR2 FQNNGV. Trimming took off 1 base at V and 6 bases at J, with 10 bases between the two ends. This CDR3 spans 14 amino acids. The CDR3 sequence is CASSLAGRENTIYF. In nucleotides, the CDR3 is TGTGCCAGCAGCTTAGCAGGGAGGGAAAACACCATATATTTT. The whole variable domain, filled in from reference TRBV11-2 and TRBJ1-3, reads EAGVAQSPRYKIIEKRQSVAFWCNPISGHATLYWYQQILGQGPKLLIQFQNNGVVDDSQLPKDRFSAERLKGVDSTLKIQPAKLEDSAVYLCASSLAGRENTIYFGEGSWLTVV.

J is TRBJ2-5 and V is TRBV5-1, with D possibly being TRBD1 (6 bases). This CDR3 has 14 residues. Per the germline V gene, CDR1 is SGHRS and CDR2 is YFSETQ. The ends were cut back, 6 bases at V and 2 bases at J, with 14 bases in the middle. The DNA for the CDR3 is TGCGCCAGCAAAAGGGGACACTCACAAGAGACCCAGTACTTC. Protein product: CASKRGHSQETQYF. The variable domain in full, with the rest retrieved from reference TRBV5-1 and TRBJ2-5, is KAGVTQTPRYLIKTRGQQVTLSCSPISGHRSVSWYQQTPGQGLQFLFEYFSETQRNKGNFPGRFSGRQFSNSRSEMNVSTLELGDSALYLCASKRGHSQETQYFGPGTRLLVL.

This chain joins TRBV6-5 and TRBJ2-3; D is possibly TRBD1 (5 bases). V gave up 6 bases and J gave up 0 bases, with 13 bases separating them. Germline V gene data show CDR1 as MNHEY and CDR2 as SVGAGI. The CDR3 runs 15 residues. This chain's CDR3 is CASSSQGESTDTQYF. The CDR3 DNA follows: TGTGCCAGCAGCTCCCAGGGTGAGAGCACAGATACGCAGTATTTT.

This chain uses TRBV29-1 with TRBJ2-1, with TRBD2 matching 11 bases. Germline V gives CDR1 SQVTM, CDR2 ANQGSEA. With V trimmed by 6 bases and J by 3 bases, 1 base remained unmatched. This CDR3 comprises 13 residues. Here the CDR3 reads CSVGTSGYNEQFF. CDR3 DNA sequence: TGCAGCGTGGGGACTAGCGGCTACAATGAGCAGTTCTTC.

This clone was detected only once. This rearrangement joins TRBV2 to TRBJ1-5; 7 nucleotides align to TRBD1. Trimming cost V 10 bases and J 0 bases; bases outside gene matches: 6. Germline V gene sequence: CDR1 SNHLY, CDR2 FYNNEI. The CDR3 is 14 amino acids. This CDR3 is CATQGGDSNQPQHF. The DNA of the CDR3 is TGTGCCACCCAGGGGGGAGATAGCAATCAGCCCCAGCATTTT.

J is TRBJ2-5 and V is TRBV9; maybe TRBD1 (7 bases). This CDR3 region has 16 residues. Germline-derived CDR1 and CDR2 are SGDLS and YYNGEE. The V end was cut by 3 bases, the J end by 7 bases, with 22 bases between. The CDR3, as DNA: TGTGCCAGCAGCGCGTCAGGGGGGCATCCCGAGGGGACCCAGTACTTC. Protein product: CASSASGGHPEGTQYF. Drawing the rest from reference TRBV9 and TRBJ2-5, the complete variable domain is DSGVTQTPKHLITATGQRVTLRCSPRSGDLSVYWYQQSLDQGLQFLIQYYNGEERAKGNILERFSAQQFPDLHSELNLSSLELGDSALYFCASSASGGHPEGTQYFGPGTRLLVL.

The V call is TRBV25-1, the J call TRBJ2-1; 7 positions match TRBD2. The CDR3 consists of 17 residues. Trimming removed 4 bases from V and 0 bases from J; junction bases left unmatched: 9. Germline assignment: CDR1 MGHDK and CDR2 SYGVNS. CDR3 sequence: CASSARGGLSSYNEQFF. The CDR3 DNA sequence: TGTGCCAGCAGTGCCCGCGGGGGTCTGAGCTCCTACAATGAGCAGTTCTTC.

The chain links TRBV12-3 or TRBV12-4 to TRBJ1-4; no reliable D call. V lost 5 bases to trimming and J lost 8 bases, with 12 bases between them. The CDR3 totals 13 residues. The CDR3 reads CASSDEVGEKLFF. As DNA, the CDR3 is TGTGCCAGCAGTGACGAAGTCGGGGAAAAACTGTTTTTT.

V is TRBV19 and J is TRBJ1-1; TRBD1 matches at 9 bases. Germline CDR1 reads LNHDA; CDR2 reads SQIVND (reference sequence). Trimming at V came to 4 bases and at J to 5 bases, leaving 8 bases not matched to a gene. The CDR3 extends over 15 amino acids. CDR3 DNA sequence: TGTGCCAGTAGTACCGGGCTGGGACAGGGTACTGAAGCTTTCTTT. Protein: CASSTGLGQGTEAFF.

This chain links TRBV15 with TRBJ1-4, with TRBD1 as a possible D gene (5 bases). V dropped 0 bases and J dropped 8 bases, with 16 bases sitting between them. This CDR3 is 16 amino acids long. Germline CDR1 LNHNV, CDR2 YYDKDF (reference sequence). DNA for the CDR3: TGTGCCACCAGCAGAGATGTCGGGGGTAGAGGCGAAAAACTGTTTTTT. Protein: CATSRDVGGRGEKLFF.

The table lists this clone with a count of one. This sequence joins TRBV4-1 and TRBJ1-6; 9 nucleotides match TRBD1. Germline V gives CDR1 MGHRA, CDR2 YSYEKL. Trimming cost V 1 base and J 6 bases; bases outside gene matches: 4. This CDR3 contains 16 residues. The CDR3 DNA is TGCGCCAGCAGCCAAGGGGGACAGGGAGCTAATTCACCCCTCCACTTT. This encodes CASSQGGQGANSPLHF.

The CDR3 DNA is TGCGCCAGCAGCTCCACAGGACAGGGGAAGGGCTATGGCTACACCTTC. Protein sequence: CASSSTGQGKGYGYTF. The V call is TRBV5-1, the J call TRBJ1-2; 9 nucleotides match TRBD1. The CDR3 consists of 16 residues. In germline, CDR1 is SGHRS, CDR2 YFSETQ. V gave up 3 bases and J gave up 4 bases; unmatched junction bases: 10. Full variable domain (outside the CDR3, taken from reference TRBV5-1 and TRBJ1-2): KAGVTQTPRYLIKTRGQQVTLSCSPISGHRSVSWYQQTPGQGLQFLFEYFSETQRNKGNFPGRFSGRQFSNSRSEMNVSTLELGDSALYLCASSSTGQGKGYGYTFGSGTRLTVV.

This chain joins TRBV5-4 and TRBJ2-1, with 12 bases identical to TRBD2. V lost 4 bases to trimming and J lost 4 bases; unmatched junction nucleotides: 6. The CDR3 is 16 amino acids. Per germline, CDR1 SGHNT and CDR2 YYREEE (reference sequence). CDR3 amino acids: CASSPEGTSGYNEQFF. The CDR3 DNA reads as TGTGCCAGCAGCCCGGAGGGGACTAGCGGGTACAATGAGCAGTTCTTC.

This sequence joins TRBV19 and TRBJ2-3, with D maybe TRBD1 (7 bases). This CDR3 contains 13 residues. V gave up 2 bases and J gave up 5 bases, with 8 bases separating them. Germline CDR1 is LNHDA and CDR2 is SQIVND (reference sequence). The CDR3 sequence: CASSIQGGDTQYF. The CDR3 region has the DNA TGTGCCAGTAGTATACAGGGGGGAGATACGCAGTATTTT.

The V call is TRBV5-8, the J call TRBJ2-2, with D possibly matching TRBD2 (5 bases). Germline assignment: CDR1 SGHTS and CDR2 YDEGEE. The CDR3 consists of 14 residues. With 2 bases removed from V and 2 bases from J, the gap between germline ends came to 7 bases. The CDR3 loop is CASSLRGNTGELFF. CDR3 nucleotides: TGTGCCAGCAGCTTACGGGGAAACACCGGGGAGCTGTTTTTT.

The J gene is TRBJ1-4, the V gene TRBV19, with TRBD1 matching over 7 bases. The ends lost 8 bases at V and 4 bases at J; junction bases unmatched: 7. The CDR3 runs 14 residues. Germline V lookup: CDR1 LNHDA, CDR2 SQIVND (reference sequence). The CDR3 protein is CASRQGDLNEKLFF. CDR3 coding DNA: TGTGCCAGTCGCCAGGGGGACCTTAATGAAAAACTGTTTTTT.

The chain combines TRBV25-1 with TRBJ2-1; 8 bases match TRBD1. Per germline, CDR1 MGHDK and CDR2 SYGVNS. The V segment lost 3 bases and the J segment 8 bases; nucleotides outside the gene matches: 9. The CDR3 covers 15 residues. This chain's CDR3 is CASSDPGGTVDEQFF. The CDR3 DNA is TGTGCCAGCAGTGACCCAGGGGGCACTGTCGATGAGCAGTTCTTC.

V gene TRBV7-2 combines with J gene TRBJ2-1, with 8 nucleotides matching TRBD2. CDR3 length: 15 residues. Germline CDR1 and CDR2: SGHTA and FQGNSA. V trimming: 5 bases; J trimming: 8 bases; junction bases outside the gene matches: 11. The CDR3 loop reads CASSVSGTRGDEQFF. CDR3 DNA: TGTGCCAGCAGCGTATCCGGGACTAGAGGGGATGAGCAGTTCTTC.

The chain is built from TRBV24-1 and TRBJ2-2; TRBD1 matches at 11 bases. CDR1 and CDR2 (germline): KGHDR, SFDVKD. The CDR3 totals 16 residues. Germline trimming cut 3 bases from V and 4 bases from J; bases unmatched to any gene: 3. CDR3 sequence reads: CATSDTGTGGTGELFF. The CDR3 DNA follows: TGTGCCACCAGTGATACTGGGACAGGGGGCACCGGGGAGCTGTTTTTT.